These 26 T cell receptor beta chains were sequenced from one sample in a study of blood T cell repertoires in COVID-19. The data were produced by immunoSEQ multiplex PCR, yet TCRdb's version contains in-frame clones alone and is incomplete. The table records hundreds of thousands of clones, about 83% of them present only once. Sequencing was done on a sample of PBMCs or T cells enriched from blood (not recorded which). These receptors all come from a woman between 40 and 50 years old who had recovered from COVID-19.

The CDR3 here is CASSRGGIDTQYF. CDR3 nucleotides: TGTGCCAGCTCACGTGGAGGAATCGATACGCAGTATTTT. This chain connects TRBV18 to TRBJ2-3, with D possibly TRBD2 on 5 matching bases. Germline V gives CDR1 KGHSH, CDR2 LQKENI. V was cut by 4 bases and J by 6 bases, with 11 bases left in between. The CDR3 runs 13 residues.

V and J are TRBV23-1 and TRBJ1-6; D perhaps matches TRBD1 (6 bases). TRBV23-1 is noted as an ORF with a role that remains uncertain. V dropped 4 bases and J dropped 6 bases, with 13 bases sitting between them. This CDR3 is 15 amino acids long. Written as DNA, the CDR3 is TGCGCCAGCAGTCTCCGGACAGAACCTAATTCACCCCTCCACTTT. Protein product: CASSLRTEPNSPLHF.

The chain couples TRBV7-2 to TRBJ1-1; TRBD1 is a possible D gene (5 bases). The CDR3 is 15 amino acids. Trimming stripped 5 bases from V and 1 base from J, with 14 bases between. Germline V gene sequence: CDR1 SGHTA, CDR2 FQGNSA. The CDR3 spells CASSGYRTQNTEAFF. The CDR3 DNA is TGTGCCAGCAGCGGATACAGGACCCAGAACACTGAAGCTTTCTTT.

This clone has a handful of counts. J is TRBJ2-2 and V is TRBV2; 7 nucleotides line up with TRBD1. V trimming: 6 bases; J trimming: 5 bases; junction bases outside the gene matches: 12. Germline CDR1 SNHLY, CDR2 FYNNEI. The CDR3 runs 16 residues. The CDR3 here is CASSADRTKGTGELFF. The DNA of the CDR3 is TGTGCCAGCAGCGCGGACAGGACCAAAGGTACCGGGGAGCTGTTTTTT. Looking up the rest from reference TRBV2 and TRBJ2-2 gives the full variable domain: EPEVTQTPSHQVTQMGQEVILRCVPISNHLYFYWYRQILGQKVEFLVSFYNNEISEKSEIFDDQFSVERPDGSNFTLKIRSTKLEDSAMYFCASSADRTKGTGELFFGEGSRLTVL.

This clone was observed a few times. V usage is TRBV28 and J usage is TRBJ2-7; D is ambiguous. The CDR3 is 14 amino acids. The germline V gene encodes CDR1 MDHEN and CDR2 SYDVKM. V lost 7 bases, J lost 5 bases, and 18 bases lay in between. DNA of the CDR3: TGTGCCAGCACTAAATGGGCGTCGGATAACGAGCAGTACTTC. Amino acid sequence: CASTKWASDNEQYF.

This clone appeared once. V usage is TRBV3-1 (or the pseudogene TRBV3-2) and J usage is TRBJ1-4; TRBD1 agrees at 7 bases. Trimming at V came to 6 bases and at J to 4 bases, leaving 8 bases not matched to a gene. The CDR3 has 15 amino acids. The germline gives CDR1 LGHDT, CDR2 YNNKEL (reference sequence). CDR3 DNA sequence: TGTGCCAGCAGGACAGGGAAGAGGGGTAATGAAAAACTGTTTTTT. Translated, it gives CASRTGKRGNEKLFF.

A word on this clone: Other DNA sequences in this specimen translate into the identical CDR3. The chain has TRBV12-3 or TRBV12-4 and TRBJ2-7; the D gene is possibly TRBD1 (5 bases). The CDR3 totals 13 residues. The ends were cut back, 3 bases at V and 3 bases at J, with 9 bases in the middle. Here the CDR3 reads CASSLGQGYEQYF. For the CDR3, the DNA is TGTGCCAGCAGTTTGGGGCAGGGCTACGAGCAGTACTTC.

The chain recombines TRBV15 with TRBJ2-5; the match to TRBD1 covers 7 bases. The CDR3 is 15 amino acids. Trimming removed 6 bases from V and 0 bases from J; junction bases left unmatched: 7. CDR1 is LNHNV, CDR2 YYDKDF, per germline (reference sequence). The CDR3 region is CATRGGQPYQETQYF. The CDR3 DNA reads TGTGCCACCAGAGGGGGACAGCCGTACCAAGAGACCCAGTACTTC.

This chain joins TRBV28 and TRBJ1-5; 9 positions match TRBD1. The CDR3 is 17 residues long. V lost 4 bases to trimming and J lost 0 bases; unmatched junction nucleotides: 7. Germline V gives CDR1 MDHEN, CDR2 SYDVKM. The CDR3 here is CASSSGTGKYSNQPQHF. CDR3 in DNA: TGTGCCAGCAGTTCTGGGACAGGGAAATATAGCAATCAGCCCCAGCATTTT.

As to this clone: This CDR3 is also generated by other DNA sequences in the sample. The chain is built from TRBV7-2 and TRBJ2-5, with a weak D call TRBD1 (5 bases). V lost 3 bases and J 4 bases, leaving 9 bases between the germline ends. This CDR3 has 13 residues. Germline lookup yields CDR1 SGHTA and CDR2 FQGNSA. The CDR3 here is CASSLGRGETQYF. CDR3 in DNA: TGTGCCAGCAGCTTGGGGCGAGGAGAGACCCAGTACTTC.

This clone has just one count. The rearrangement links TRBV19 to TRBJ1-2; D might be TRBD1 (6 bases). The germline gives CDR1 LNHDA, CDR2 SQIVND (reference sequence). CDR3 length: 15 residues. V lost 5 bases and J 0 bases, leaving 13 bases between the germline ends. CDR3 protein: CASSAPNRANYGYTF. The CDR3, as DNA: TGTGCCAGTAGTGCACCAAACAGGGCTAACTATGGCTACACCTTC. Supplemented by reference TRBV19 and TRBJ1-2, the full variable domain reads DGGITQSPKYLFRKEGQNVTLSCEQNLNHDAMYWYRQDPGQGLRLIYYSQIVNDFQKGDIAEGYSVSREKKESFPLTVTSAQKNPTAFYLCASSAPNRANYGYTFGSGTRLTVV.

J is TRBJ1-6 and V is TRBV7-2, with D possibly being TRBD1 (5 bases). CDR3 length: 15 residues. The V end lost 5 bases, the J end lost 7 bases, and 15 bases lay between the germline ends. Germline CDR1 SGHTA, CDR2 FQGNSA. CDR3 DNA sequence: TGTGCCAGCAGCCCCGGGGGTGATGCGAATTCACCCCTCCACTTT. Residues: CASSPGGDANSPLHF.

The V gene is TRBV11-2, the J gene TRBJ2-3; D remains ambiguous. Trimming stripped 5 bases from V and 0 bases from J, with 12 bases between. The CDR3 spans 15 residues. Germline CDR1 is SGHAT and CDR2 is FQNNGV. CDR3 sequence: CASSPTIVSTDTQYF. In nucleotides, the CDR3 is TGTGCCAGCAGCCCAACGATAGTGAGCACAGATACGCAGTATTTT.

This clone occurred many times. V gene TRBV5-6 combines with J gene TRBJ1-1, with a weak D call TRBD1 (5 bases). The CDR3 is made up of 17 amino acids. Trimming cost V 1 base and J 0 bases, with 16 bases left between them. Germline V gene lookup returns CDR1 SGHDT and CDR2 YYEEEE. The CDR3 loop is CASSLILGGNVNTEAFF. The CDR3 coding sequence is TGTGCCAGCAGCTTGATTCTGGGGGGGAACGTGAACACTGAAGCTTTCTTT. Looking up the rest from reference TRBV5-6 and TRBJ1-1 gives the full variable domain: DAGVTQSPTHLIKTRGQQVTLRCSPKSGHDTVSWYQQALGQGPQFIFQYYEEEERQRGNFPDRFSGHQFPNYSSELNVNALLLGDSALYLCASSLILGGNVNTEAFFGQGTRLTVV.

This clone was counted a few times. The chain has TRBV16 and TRBJ2-5, with 8 bases matching TRBD1. Per germline, CDR1 KGHSY and CDR2 FQNENV. The V and J ends lost 0 bases and 4 bases, in that order; junction bases with no gene match: 7. The CDR3 sequence is 16 residues long. The CDR3 region has the DNA TGTGCCAGCAGCCAATCCTACGACAGGGGTAGAGAGACCCAGTACTTC. It encodes CASSQSYDRGRETQYF.

The chain has TRBV5-1 and TRBJ2-5; 7 positions match TRBD2. The V gene end was trimmed by 0 bases and the J gene end by 5 bases; junction bases not matched to a gene: 7. Looked up from germline, CDR1 is SGHRS and CDR2 is YFSETQ. This CDR3 contains 15 residues. CDR3 coding DNA: TGCGCCAGCAGCTTGGTGCCGGGAGCGGGGGAGACCCAGTACTTC. It is translated as CASSLVPGAGETQYF. The variable domain in full, with the rest retrieved from reference TRBV5-1 and TRBJ2-5, is KAGVTQTPRYLIKTRGQQVTLSCSPISGHRSVSWYQQTPGQGLQFLFEYFSETQRNKGNFPGRFSGRQFSNSRSEMNVSTLELGDSALYLCASSLVPGAGETQYFGPGTRLLVL.

This chain uses TRBV28 with TRBJ2-5; maybe TRBD2 (6 bases). CDR3 length equals 15 residues. The germline V and J ends were trimmed by 8 bases and 2 bases, with 18 bases remaining between them. The germline gives CDR1 MDHEN, CDR2 SYDVKM. CDR3 loop: CASCLRGLAQETQYF. Written as DNA, the CDR3 is TGTGCCAGCTGCCTCCGGGGGTTGGCACAAGAGACCCAGTACTTC.

The chain joins TRBV7-2 to TRBJ1-2, with D unclear. Germline V gives CDR1 SGHTA, CDR2 FQGNSA. The CDR3 runs to 17 residues. Trimming took 0 bases from V and 0 from J, leaving 14 bases between them. CDR3 sequence reads: CASSLALGNPANYGYTF. CDR3 in DNA: TGTGCCAGCAGCTTAGCGCTCGGTAACCCGGCTAACTATGGCTACACCTTC.

The gene calls are TRBV24-1 and TRBJ2-1, with TRBD1 matching over 7 bases. Germline values: CDR1 KGHDR, CDR2 SFDVKD. This CDR3 spans 19 amino acids. The V gene end was trimmed by 5 bases and the J gene end by 0 bases; junction bases not matched to a gene: 15. CDR3: CATSGGGRGLPSSYNEQFF. In nucleotides, the CDR3 is TGTGCCACCAGTGGAGGGGGCAGGGGCCTCCCCAGCTCCTACAATGAGCAGTTCTTC.

V and J are TRBV28 and TRBJ1-3; 11 bases map to TRBD1. V was clipped by 5 bases and J by 3 bases; unmatched bases: 6. Looked up from germline, CDR1 is MDHEN and CDR2 is SYDVKM. CDR3 length: 16 residues. The CDR3 region is CASSPQDRGRGNTIYF. The DNA of the CDR3 is TGTGCCAGCAGTCCTCAGGACAGGGGGCGTGGAAACACCATATATTTT.

V usage is TRBV5-1 and J usage is TRBJ2-7; the match to TRBD1 covers 7 bases. V was pared by 3 bases and J by 0 bases, with 3 bases of the junction left unmatched. Germline loops: CDR1 SGHRS, CDR2 YFSETQ. There are 14 residues in the CDR3. DNA for the CDR3: TGCGCCAGCAGCTGGGGACAGAGCTCCTACGAGCAGTACTTC. This codes for CASSWGQSSYEQYF.

This clone is a singleton in its sample. The rearrangement uses TRBV7-9 and TRBJ2-1; 9 bases fit TRBD2. In germline, CDR1 is SEHNR, CDR2 FQNEAQ (reference sequence). V dropped 3 bases and J dropped 10; count of bases not matched to a gene: 19. The CDR3 loop spans 18 amino acids. This CDR3 reads CASSFRLGGTSQGMEQFF. The CDR3 DNA reads TGTGCCAGCAGCTTTAGATTAGGCGGGACTAGCCAGGGGATGGAGCAGTTCTTC.

The CDR3 sequence: CAISPGDATNEKLFF. CDR3 DNA: TGTGCCATCAGTCCCGGGGATGCAACTAATGAAAAACTGTTTTTT. The V gene is TRBV10-3, the J gene TRBJ1-4, with D uncertain. The CDR3 is made up of 15 amino acids. Trimming pared 5 bases from V and 0 bases from J, leaving 10 bases between. The V gene's germline CDR1 is ENHRY and CDR2 SYGVKD.

The chain carries TRBV24-1 and TRBJ2-1; TRBD2 matches 16 bases. Germline V CDR1 and CDR2: KGHDR, SFDVKD. Unmatched junction bases numbered 7, after V lost 4 bases and J lost 5 bases. The CDR3 length is 18 residues. This chain's CDR3 is CATSDPGLAGGGNNEQFF. CDR3 DNA sequence: TGTGCCACCAGTGACCCGGGACTAGCGGGAGGGGGGAACAATGAGCAGTTCTTC.

The J gene is TRBJ2-7, the V gene TRBV5-1, with D maybe TRBD1 (6 bases). The CDR3 spans 18 residues. Germline V lookup: CDR1 SGHRS, CDR2 YFSETQ. Trimming stripped 4 bases from V and 0 bases from J, with 23 bases between. The CDR3 region has the DNA TGCGCCAGCAGCCACTTGGGCCAGCTGGGGGCGAGCTCCTACGAGCAGTACTTC. It translates to CASSHLGQLGASSYEQYF.

The rearrangement joins TRBV2 to TRBJ2-5; TRBD2 is a possible D gene (6 bases). Between the trimmed V and J ends, which lost 4 bases and 4 bases, there was a span of 13 bases. The length of the CDR3 is 14 residues. CDR1 SNHLY and CDR2 FYNNEI come from the germline V gene. The chain's CDR3 is CASSGGLLGETQYF. The CDR3 nucleotides are TGTGCCAGCAGTGGGGGACTCCTGGGAGAGACCCAGTACTTC.